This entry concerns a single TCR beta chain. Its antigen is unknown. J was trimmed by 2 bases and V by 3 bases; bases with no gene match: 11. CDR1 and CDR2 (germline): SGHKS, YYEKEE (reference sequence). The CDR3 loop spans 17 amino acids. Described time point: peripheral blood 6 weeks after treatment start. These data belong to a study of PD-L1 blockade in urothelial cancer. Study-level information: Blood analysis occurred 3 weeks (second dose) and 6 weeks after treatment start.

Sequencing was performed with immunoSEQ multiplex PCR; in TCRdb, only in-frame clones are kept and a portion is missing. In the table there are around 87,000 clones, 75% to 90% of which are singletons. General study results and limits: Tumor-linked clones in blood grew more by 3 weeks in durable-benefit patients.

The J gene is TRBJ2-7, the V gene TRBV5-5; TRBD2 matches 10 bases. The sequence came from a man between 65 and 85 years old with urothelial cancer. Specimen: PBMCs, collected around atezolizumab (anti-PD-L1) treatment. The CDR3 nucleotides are TGTGCCAGCAGCTCCCCTATTAGCGGGAGGATCCCCTACGAGCAGTACTTC. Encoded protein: CASSSPISGRIPYEQYF.